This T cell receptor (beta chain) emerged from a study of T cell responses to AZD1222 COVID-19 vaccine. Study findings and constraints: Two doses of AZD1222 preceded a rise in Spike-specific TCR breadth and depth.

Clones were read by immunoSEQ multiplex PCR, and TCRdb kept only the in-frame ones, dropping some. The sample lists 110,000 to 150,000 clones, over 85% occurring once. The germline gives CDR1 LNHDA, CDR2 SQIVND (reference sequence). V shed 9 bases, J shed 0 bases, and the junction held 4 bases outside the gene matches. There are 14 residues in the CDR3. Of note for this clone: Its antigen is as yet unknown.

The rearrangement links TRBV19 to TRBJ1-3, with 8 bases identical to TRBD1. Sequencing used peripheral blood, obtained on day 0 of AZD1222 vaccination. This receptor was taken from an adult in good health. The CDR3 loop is CASVGTGSGNTIYF. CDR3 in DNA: TGTGCCAGCGTCGGGACAGGCTCTGGAAACACCATATATTTT.